The 15 T cell receptor beta chains reported below all come from one sample, sequenced in a study of blood T cell repertoires in COVID-19. Profiled with immunoSEQ multiplex PCR; TCRdb holds only in-frame clones, not every one. Of 120,000 to 150,000 clones in the sample, roughly 86% were seen once. The specimen sequenced was peripheral blood. The receptors shown here come from a woman aged 45-59 years with acute or convalescent COVID-19.

The chain employs TRBV27 and TRBJ1-5; 7 bases align to TRBD1. The V and J ends lost 6 bases and 0 bases, in that order; junction bases with no gene match: 5. The CDR3 extends over 15 amino acids. Germline assignment: CDR1 MNHEY and CDR2 SMNVEV (reference sequence). The DNA for the CDR3 is TGTGCCAGCAGCCGCGACAGGGATAGCAATCAGCCCCAGCATTTT. This sequence encodes CASSRDRDSNQPQHF.

The chain uses TRBV10-3 and TRBJ1-2; D remains unclear. Trimming shortened V by 0 bases and J by 4 bases, and 12 bases separated the two germline ends. Per the germline V gene, CDR1 is ENHRY and CDR2 is SYGVKD. This CDR3 contains 15 residues. For the CDR3, the DNA is TGTGCCATCAGTGAGTCGGCGGGGAGTTCCTATGGCTACACCTTC. Translation gives CAISESAGSSYGYTF.

CDR3 DNA sequence: TGTGCCAGTAGTGTAACAGGGGGCGAATTTGAAAAACTGTTTTTT. This translates into CASSVTGGEFEKLFF. V is TRBV19 and J is TRBJ1-4; 9 positions match TRBD1. The length of the CDR3 is 15 residues. Germline V gene sequence: CDR1 LNHDA, CDR2 SQIVND (reference sequence). Trimming cost V 5 bases and J 7 bases; bases outside gene matches: 8.

The genes are TRBV5-4 and TRBJ2-2, with D possibly matching TRBD2 (6 bases). Germline loops: CDR1 SGHNT, CDR2 YYREEE (reference sequence). The CDR3 loop spans 16 amino acids. The ends were cut back, 1 base at V and 2 bases at J, with 12 bases in the middle. CDR3 amino acids: CASSLSGGANTGELFF. The CDR3 DNA reads as TGTGCCAGCAGCTTGTCAGGCGGGGCTAACACCGGGGAGCTGTTTTTT.

The rearrangement uses TRBV19 and TRBJ1-2; D unresolved. The germline gives CDR1 LNHDA, CDR2 SQIVND (reference sequence). Trimming pared 0 bases from V and 8 bases from J, leaving 16 bases between. CDR3 size: 15 residues. The CDR3 loop reads CASSIDPGGNWGYTF. CDR3 in DNA: TGTGCCAGTAGTATAGATCCAGGCGGGAATTGGGGCTACACCTTC.

The rearrangement joins TRBV5-1 to TRBJ1-1; D might be TRBD1 (5 bases). CDR1 is SGHRS, CDR2 YFSETQ, per germline. The CDR3 sequence is 14 residues long. With 7 bases removed from V and 0 bases from J, the gap between germline ends came to 13 bases. The CDR3 is CASQLGTLNTEAFF. The DNA of the CDR3 is TGCGCCAGCCAGCTTGGGACTCTGAACACTGAAGCTTTCTTT.

This clone has a single count. J is TRBJ2-1 and V is TRBV7-6; tentative D call: TRBD2 (7 bases). Trimming removed 4 bases at V and 9 bases at J, with 28 bases between. Germline V lookup: CDR1 SGHVS, CDR2 FNYEAQ. The length of the CDR3 is 18 residues. The CDR3 DNA reads as TGTGCCAGCAGCTCATTAGGGGGGATGGAGGGAGGGATCGGTGAGCAGTTCTTC. Residues: CASSSLGGMEGGIGEQFF.

V and J are TRBV2 and TRBJ2-1; TRBD2 matches at 11 bases. Losses at the gene ends were 5 bases for V and 4 bases for J; bases not matched to a gene: 10. The CDR3 runs to 17 residues. The germline CDR1 and CDR2 sequences are SNHLY and FYNNEI. CDR3 bases: TGTGCCAGCAGTATTATTAGCGGGAGGGCCGGATACAATGAGCAGTTCTTC. Its protein product is CASSIISGRAGYNEQFF.

The chain couples TRBV6-5 to TRBJ2-5; D possibly corresponds to TRBD2 (5 bases). V dropped 2 bases and J dropped 4 bases, with 11 bases sitting between them. The length of the CDR3 is 14 residues. The V gene's germline CDR1 is MNHEY and CDR2 SVGAGI. In DNA form, the CDR3 reads TGTGCCAGCAGTTACGGGAGCGGTGGAGAGACCCAGTACTTC. This codes for CASSYGSGGETQYF.

The rearrangement links TRBV6-5 to TRBJ2-2, with 10 bases fitting TRBD1. V lost 2 bases and J lost 3; bases outside the gene matches: 3. Per germline, CDR1 MNHEY and CDR2 SVGAGI. This CDR3 contains 16 residues. The CDR3 DNA reads TGTGCCAGCAGTTACAGGACAGGGGGGGACACCGGGGAGCTGTTTTTT. It encodes CASSYRTGGDTGELFF.

CDR3 nucleotides: TGTGCCTGGAGTCAACCTCACAGCGGGAGACTAGGAGAGACCCAGTACTTC. This sequence encodes CAWSQPHSGRLGETQYF. The V gene is TRBV30, the J gene TRBJ2-5, with 8 bases lining up with TRBD2. Per germline, CDR1 GTSNPN and CDR2 SVGIG (reference sequence). This CDR3 is 17 amino acids long. V trimming: 2 bases; J trimming: 4 bases; junction bases outside the gene matches: 15.

The chain joins TRBV6-6 to TRBJ1-1; possible D gene TRBD1, 6 bases. The CDR3 spans 11 residues. V lost 5 bases to trimming and J lost 8 bases, with 9 bases between them. In germline, CDR1 is MNHNY, CDR2 SVGAGI (reference sequence). The CDR3 loop reads CASSRQEEAFF. The DNA of the CDR3 is TGTGCCAGCAGTCGACAGGAAGAAGCTTTCTTT.

Here the CDR3 reads CASSEAGLNTEAFF. CDR3 coding DNA: TGTGCCAGCAGTGAGGCAGGGTTGAACACTGAAGCTTTCTTT. The chain recombines TRBV6-1 with TRBJ1-1, with D possibly matching TRBD1 (5 bases). V lost 3 bases to trimming and J lost 0 bases, with 8 bases between them. Germline lookup yields CDR1 MNHNS and CDR2 SASEGT. The CDR3 is made up of 14 amino acids.

V and J are TRBV6-2 or TRBV6-3 and TRBJ1-6, with a tentative D call TRBD1 (6 bases). V lost 6 bases, J lost 9 bases, and 24 bases lay in between. This CDR3 region has 17 residues. The germline V gene encodes CDR1 MNHEY and CDR2 SVGEGT. CDR3 amino acids: CASSKRFSYRVFSPLHF. The CDR3 nucleotides are TGTGCCAGCAGCAAAAGGTTCTCGTACAGGGTTTTTTCACCCCTCCACTTT.

V usage is TRBV28 and J usage is TRBJ2-7; no clear D gene. The germline V and J ends were trimmed by 6 bases and 1 base, with 19 bases remaining between them. This CDR3 is 16 amino acids long. Germline V gene sequence: CDR1 MDHEN, CDR2 SYDVKM. The DNA of the CDR3 is TGTGCCAGCAGCCCCGTGGGTCCGAGGTGGTCCTACGAGCAGTACTTC. It specifies CASSPVGPRWSYEQYF.